The clone carrying this TCR beta chain occurred many times. Its specificity is unknown. Exclusion of a patient resulted from uncontrolled infection, other autoimmune disease, pregnancy or lactation. Thyroid ultrasound and orbital computed tomography, with clinical symptoms and serum thyroxine and TRAb, informed diagnoses. Germline V gene data show CDR1 as SGHVS and CDR2 as FQNEAQ. Germline trimming cut 3 bases from V and 0 bases from J; bases unmatched to any gene: 5. The CDR3 has 16 residues. What was amplified from RNA transcripts were TCR beta CDR3 regions. The HTBI primer set served for first-round RT-PCR of the TCR CDR3. Each CDR3 protein is one row after TCRdb ran MiXCR on the multiplex PCR reads. Of around 600,000 distinct CDR3 sequences listed, approximately 16% are singletons. This sample is drawn from a study of T cells in Graves' hyperthyroidism and ophthalmopathy. Study outcomes and limitations: The authors' 13 V-J model separated ophthalmopathy from stable hyperthyroidism.

V gene TRBV7-8 combines with J gene TRBJ1-5, with 7 bases identical to TRBD1. The sample taken for sequencing was blood. This sequence originates from a woman between 40 and 55 years old with Graves' ophthalmopathy. CDR3: CASSFRTGLSNQPQHF. The CDR3 nucleotides are TGTGCCAGCAGCTTCCGGACAGGACTTAGCAATCAGCCCCAGCATTTT. The entire variable domain, with the rest obtained from reference TRBV7-8 and TRBJ1-5, is as follows: GAGVSQSPRYKVAKRGQDVALRCDPISGHVSLFWYQQALGQGPEFLTYFQNEAQLDKSGLPSDRFFAERPEGSVSTLKIQRTQQEDSAVYLCASSFRTGLSNQPQHFGDGTRLSIL.